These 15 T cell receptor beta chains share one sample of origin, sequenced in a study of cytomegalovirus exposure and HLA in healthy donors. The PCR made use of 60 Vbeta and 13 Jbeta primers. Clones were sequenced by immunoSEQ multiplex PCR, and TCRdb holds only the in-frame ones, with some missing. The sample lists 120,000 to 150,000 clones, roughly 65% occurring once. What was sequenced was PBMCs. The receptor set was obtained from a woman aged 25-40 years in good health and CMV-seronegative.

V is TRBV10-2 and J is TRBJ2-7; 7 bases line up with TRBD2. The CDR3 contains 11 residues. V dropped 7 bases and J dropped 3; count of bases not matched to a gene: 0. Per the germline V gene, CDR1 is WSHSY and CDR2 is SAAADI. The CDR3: CASTGGYEQYF. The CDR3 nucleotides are TGCGCCAGCACGGGAGGCTACGAGCAGTACTTC.

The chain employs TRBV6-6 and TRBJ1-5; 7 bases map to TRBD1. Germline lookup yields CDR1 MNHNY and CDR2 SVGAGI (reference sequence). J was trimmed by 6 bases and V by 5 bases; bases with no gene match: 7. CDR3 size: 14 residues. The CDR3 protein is CASSHHRGGQPQHF. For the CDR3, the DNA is TGTGCCAGCAGTCACCACAGGGGTGGTCAGCCCCAGCATTTT.

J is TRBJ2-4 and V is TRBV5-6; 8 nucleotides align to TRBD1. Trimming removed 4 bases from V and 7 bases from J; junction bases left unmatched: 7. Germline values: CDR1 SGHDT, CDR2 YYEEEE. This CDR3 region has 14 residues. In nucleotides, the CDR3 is TGTGCCAGCAGCGGACAGGGCGCTTCGAACATTCAGTACTTC. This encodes CASSGQGASNIQYF.

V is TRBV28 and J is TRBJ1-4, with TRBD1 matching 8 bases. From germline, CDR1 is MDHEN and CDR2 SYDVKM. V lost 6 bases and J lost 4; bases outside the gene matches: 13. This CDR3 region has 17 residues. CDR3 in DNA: TGTGCCAGCAGCCCCCGGACAGGGAGGGTCGTTAATGAAAAACTGTTTTTT. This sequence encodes CASSPRTGRVVNEKLFF.

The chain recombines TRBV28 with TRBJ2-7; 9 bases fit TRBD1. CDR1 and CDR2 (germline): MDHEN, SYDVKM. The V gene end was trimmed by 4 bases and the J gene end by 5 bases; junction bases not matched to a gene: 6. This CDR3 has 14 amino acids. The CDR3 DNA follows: TGTGCCAGCAGTTCCGGACAGGGGAGGGACGAGCAGTACGTC. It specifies CASSSGQGRDEQYV.

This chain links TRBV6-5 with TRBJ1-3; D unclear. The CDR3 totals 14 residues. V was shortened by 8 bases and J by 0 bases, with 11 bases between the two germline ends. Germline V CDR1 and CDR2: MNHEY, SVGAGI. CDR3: CASWALYSGNTIYF. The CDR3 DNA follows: TGTGCCAGCTGGGCTCTATACTCTGGAAACACCATATATTTT.

The CDR3 is CASSIPPDSPLHF. The CDR3 nucleotides are TGTGCCAGTAGTATCCCCCCGGATTCACCCCTCCACTTT. The V and J genes are TRBV19 and TRBJ1-6; D is undetermined. The V end was cut by 3 bases, the J end by 8 bases, with 8 bases between. Germline V CDR1 and CDR2: LNHDA, SQIVND (reference sequence). The length of the CDR3 is 13 residues.

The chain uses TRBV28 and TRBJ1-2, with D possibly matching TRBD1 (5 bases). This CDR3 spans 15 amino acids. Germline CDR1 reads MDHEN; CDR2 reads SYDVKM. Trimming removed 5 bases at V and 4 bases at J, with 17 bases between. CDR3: CASSSHTGIFYGYTF. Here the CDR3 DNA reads TGTGCCAGCAGTAGCCACACAGGAATCTTCTATGGCTACACCTTC.

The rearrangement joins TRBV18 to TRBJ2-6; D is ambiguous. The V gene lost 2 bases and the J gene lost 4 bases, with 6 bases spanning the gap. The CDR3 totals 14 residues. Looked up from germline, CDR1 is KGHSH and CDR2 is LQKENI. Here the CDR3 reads CASSPREGANVLTF. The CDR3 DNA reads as TGTGCCAGCTCACCAAGAGAAGGGGCCAACGTCCTGACTTTC.

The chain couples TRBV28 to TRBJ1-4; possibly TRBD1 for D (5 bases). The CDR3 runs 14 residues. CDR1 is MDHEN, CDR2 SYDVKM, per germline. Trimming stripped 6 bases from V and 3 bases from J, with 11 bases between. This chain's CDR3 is CASSSGGANEKLFF. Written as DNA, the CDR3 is TGTGCCAGCAGCTCGGGGGGAGCTAATGAAAAACTGTTTTTT.

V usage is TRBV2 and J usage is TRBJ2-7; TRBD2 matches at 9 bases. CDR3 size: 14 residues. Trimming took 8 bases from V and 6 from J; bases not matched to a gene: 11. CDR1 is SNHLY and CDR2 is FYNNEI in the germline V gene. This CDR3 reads CASWPEREDGEQYF. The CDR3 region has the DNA TGTGCCAGCTGGCCCGAGCGGGAGGATGGCGAGCAGTACTTC.

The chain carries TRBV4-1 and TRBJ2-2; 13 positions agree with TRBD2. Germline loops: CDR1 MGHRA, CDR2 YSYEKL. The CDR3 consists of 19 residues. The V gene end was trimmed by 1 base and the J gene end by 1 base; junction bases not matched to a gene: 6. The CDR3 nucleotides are TGCGCCAGCAGCCAAGGGACTAGCGGGAGAGGTAGGAACACCGGGGAGCTGTTTTTT. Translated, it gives CASSQGTSGRGRNTGELFF.

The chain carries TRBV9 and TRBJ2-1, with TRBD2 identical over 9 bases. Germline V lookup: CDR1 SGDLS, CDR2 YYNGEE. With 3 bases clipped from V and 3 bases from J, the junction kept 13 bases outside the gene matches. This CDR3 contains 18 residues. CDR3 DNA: TGTGCCAGCAGCGCTCATCCCCTAGCGGGAACGGGCTACAATGAGCAGTTCTTC. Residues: CASSAHPLAGTGYNEQFF.

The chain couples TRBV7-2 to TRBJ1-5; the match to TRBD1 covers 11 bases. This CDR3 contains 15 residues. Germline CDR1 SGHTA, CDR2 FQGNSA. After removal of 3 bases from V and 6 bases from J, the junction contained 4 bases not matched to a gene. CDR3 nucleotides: TGTGCCAGCAGCTTGGGACAGGGGGTATTTCAGCCCCAGCATTTT. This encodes CASSLGQGVFQPQHF.

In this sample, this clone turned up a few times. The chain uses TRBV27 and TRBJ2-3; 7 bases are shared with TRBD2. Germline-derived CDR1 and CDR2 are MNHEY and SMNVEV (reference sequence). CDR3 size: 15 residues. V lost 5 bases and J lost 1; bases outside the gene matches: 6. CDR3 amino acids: CASSTPSGGTDTQYF. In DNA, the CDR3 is TGTGCCAGCAGTACCCCTAGCGGCGGCACAGATACGCAGTATTTT.